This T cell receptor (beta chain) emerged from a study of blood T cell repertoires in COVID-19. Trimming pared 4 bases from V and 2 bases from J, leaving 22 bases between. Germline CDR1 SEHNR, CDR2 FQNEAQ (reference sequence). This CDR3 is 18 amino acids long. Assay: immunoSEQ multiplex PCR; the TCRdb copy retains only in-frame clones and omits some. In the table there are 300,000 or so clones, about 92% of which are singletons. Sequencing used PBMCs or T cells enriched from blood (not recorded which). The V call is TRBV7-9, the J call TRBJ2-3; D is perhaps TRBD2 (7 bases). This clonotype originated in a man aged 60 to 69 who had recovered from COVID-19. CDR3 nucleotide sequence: TGTGCCAGCAGCTCAGGGGCCCTAGCGGTTCAACTCACAGATACGCAGTATTTT. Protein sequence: CASSSGALAVQLTDTQYF. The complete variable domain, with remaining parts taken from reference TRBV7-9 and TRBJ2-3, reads DTGVSQNPRHKITKRGQNVTFRCDPISEHNRLYWYRQTLGQGPEFLTYFQNEAQLEKSRLLSDRFSAERPKGSFSTLEIQRTEQGDSAMYLCASSSGALAVQLTDTQYFGPGTRLTVL.